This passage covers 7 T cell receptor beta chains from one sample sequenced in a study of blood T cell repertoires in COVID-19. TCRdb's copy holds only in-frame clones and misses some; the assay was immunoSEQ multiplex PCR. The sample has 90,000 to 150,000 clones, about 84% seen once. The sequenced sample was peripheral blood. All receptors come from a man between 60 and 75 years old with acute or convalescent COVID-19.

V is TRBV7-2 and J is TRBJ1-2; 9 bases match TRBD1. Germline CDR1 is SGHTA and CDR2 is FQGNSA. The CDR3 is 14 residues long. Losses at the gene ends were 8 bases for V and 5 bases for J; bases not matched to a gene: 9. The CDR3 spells CASHSPGTGYGYTF. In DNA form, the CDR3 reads TGTGCCAGCCATTCCCCCGGGACAGGGTATGGCTACACCTTC.

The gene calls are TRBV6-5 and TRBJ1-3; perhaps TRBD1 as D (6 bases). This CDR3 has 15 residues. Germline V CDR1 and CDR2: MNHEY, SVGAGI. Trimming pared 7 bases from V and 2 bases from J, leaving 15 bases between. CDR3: CASNITGMTGNTIYF. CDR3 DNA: TGTGCCAGCAACATCACAGGGATGACTGGAAACACCATATATTTT.

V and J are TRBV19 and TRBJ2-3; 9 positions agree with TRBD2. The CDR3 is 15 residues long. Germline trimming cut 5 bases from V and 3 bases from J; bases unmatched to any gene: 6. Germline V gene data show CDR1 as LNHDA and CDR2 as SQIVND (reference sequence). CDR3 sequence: CASSRLAVTTDTQYF. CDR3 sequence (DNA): TGTGCCAGTAGTCGACTAGCGGTGACTACAGATACGCAGTATTTT.

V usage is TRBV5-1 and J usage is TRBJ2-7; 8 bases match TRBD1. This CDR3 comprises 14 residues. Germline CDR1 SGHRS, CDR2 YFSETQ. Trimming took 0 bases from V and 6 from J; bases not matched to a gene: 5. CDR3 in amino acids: CASSLAGQGPEQYF. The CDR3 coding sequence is TGCGCCAGCAGCTTGGCAGGACAGGGTCCCGAGCAGTACTTC.

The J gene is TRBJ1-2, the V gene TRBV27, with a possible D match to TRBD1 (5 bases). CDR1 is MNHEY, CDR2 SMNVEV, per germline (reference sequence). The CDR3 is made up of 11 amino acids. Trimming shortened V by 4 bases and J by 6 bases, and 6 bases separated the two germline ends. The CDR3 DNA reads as TGTGCCAGCAGTTCAGGGAATGGCTACACCTTC. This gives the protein CASSSGNGYTF.

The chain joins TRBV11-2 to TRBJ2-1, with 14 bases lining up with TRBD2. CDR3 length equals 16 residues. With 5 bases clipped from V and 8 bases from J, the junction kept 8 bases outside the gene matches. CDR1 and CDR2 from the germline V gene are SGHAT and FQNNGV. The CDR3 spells CASSPRLAGGPHEQFF. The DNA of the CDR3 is TGTGCCAGCAGCCCCCGACTAGCGGGAGGGCCCCATGAGCAGTTCTTC.

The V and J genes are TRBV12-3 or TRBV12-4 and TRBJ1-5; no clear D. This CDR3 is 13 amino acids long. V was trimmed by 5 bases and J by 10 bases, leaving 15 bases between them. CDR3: CASSPRTGEPQHF. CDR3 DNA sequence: TGTGCCAGCAGTCCCCGGACGGGAGAACCCCAGCATTTT.